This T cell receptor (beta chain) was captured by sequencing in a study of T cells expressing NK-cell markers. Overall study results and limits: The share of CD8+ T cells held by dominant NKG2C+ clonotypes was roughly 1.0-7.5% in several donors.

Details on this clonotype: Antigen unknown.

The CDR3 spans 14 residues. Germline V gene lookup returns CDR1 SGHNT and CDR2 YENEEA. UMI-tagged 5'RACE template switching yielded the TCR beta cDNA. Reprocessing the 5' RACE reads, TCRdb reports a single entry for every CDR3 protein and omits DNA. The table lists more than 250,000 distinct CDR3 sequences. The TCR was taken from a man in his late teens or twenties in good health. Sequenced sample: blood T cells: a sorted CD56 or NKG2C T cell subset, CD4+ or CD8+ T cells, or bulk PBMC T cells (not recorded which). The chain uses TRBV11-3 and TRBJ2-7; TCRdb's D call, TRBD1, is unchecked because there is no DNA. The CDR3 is CASSYALTAYEQYF.